The 21 T cell receptor beta chains listed next were all sequenced from one sample in a study of control samples from healthy donors and cancer patients. Data came from immunoSEQ multiplex PCR; TCRdb stores just in-frame clones and leaves some out. The top ten hold about 3% of the sample, which has just under 150,000 clones, approximately 91% seen once. Material for sequencing was blood. These TCRs come from a man aged 25-45 years in good health.

The chain couples TRBV12-5 to TRBJ1-1; 7 nucleotides agree with TRBD1. The germline V gene encodes CDR1 LGHNT and CDR2 FRNRAP. This CDR3 is 14 amino acids long. V shed 5 bases, J shed 6 bases, and the junction held 9 bases outside the gene matches. CDR3 nucleotides: TGTGCTAGTGGTACTCAGGGGGGAGACGCTGAAGCTTTCTTT. This translates into CASGTQGGDAEAFF.

This chain joins TRBV28 and TRBJ1-5, with TRBD1 identical over 8 bases. Germline V lookup: CDR1 MDHEN, CDR2 SYDVKM. Trimming at V came to 6 bases and at J to 6 bases, leaving 7 bases not matched to a gene. The CDR3 is made up of 14 amino acids. This chain's CDR3 is CASSPGQGGQPQHF. CDR3 nucleotides: TGTGCCAGCAGCCCCGGACAGGGTGGTCAGCCCCAGCATTTT.

This clone was seen only once. The chain employs TRBV2 and TRBJ2-2, with 7 bases matching TRBD1. V shed 4 bases and J 5 bases; nucleotides not matched to a gene: 4. The CDR3 extends over 14 amino acids. Germline CDR1 reads SNHLY; CDR2 reads FYNNEI. In DNA form, the CDR3 reads TGTGCCAGCAGTGTGGCGACAGGGACCGGGGAGCTGTTTTTT. The encoded protein is CASSVATGTGELFF.

The chain employs TRBV13 and TRBJ1-1; a weak D match, TRBD1 (5 bases). The CDR3 loop spans 12 amino acids. Germline lookup yields CDR1 PRHDT and CDR2 FYEKMQ (reference sequence). V was clipped by 4 bases and J by 7 bases, with 10 bases between them. CDR3 sequence: CASSSRQFEAFF. The CDR3 DNA reads TGTGCCAGCAGCTCGCGACAGTTTGAAGCTTTCTTT.

The chain links TRBV30 to TRBJ1-4; TRBD1 agrees at 9 bases. The CDR3 is 13 amino acids. V trimming: 7 bases; J trimming: 8 bases; junction bases outside the gene matches: 8. The V gene's germline CDR1 is GTSNPN and CDR2 SVGIG (reference sequence). The CDR3 coding sequence is TGTGCCTTCAACAGGGGGCTGGGAGAAAAACTGTTTTTT. It is translated as CAFNRGLGEKLFF.

This clone has a handful of counts. The chain is built from TRBV20-1 and TRBJ1-5; no firm D call. The CDR3 has 13 residues. The V gene lost 3 bases and the J gene lost 4 bases, with 10 bases spanning the gap. Germline V CDR1 and CDR2: DFQATT, SNEGSKA (reference sequence). CDR3 loop: CSASLSDNQPQHF. Here the CDR3 DNA reads TGCAGTGCTAGTTTGTCGGATAATCAGCCCCAGCATTTT.

The rearrangement uses TRBV4-2 and TRBJ1-1; possible D gene TRBD1, 6 bases. From germline, CDR1 is LGHNA and CDR2 YNFKEQ. CDR3 size: 14 residues. V was trimmed by 4 bases and J by 4 bases, leaving 13 bases between them. The CDR3 DNA reads TGTGCCAGCAGCCTCGAGGGGGAAGGCACTGAAGCTTTCTTT. Its protein is CASSLEGEGTEAFF.

The chain combines TRBV5-1 with TRBJ1-2; D gene uncertain. The germline V and J ends were trimmed by 3 bases and 8 bases, with 14 bases remaining between them. This CDR3 contains 13 residues. From germline, CDR1 is SGHRS and CDR2 YFSETQ. This CDR3 is CASSSTDDSGYTF. CDR3 in DNA: TGCGCCAGCAGCTCGACGGACGATAGCGGCTACACCTTC. The entire variable domain, with the rest obtained from reference TRBV5-1 and TRBJ1-2, is as follows: KAGVTQTPRYLIKTRGQQVTLSCSPISGHRSVSWYQQTPGQGLQFLFEYFSETQRNKGNFPGRFSGRQFSNSRSEMNVSTLELGDSALYLCASSSTDDSGYTFGSGTRLTVV.

The chain links TRBV9 to TRBJ2-6, with D possibly being TRBD1 or TRBD2 (5 bases each). CDR3 length equals 17 residues. Germline V gene lookup returns CDR1 SGDLS and CDR2 YYNGEE. V was clipped by 3 bases and J by 0 bases, with 13 bases between them. The CDR3 bases are TGTGCCAGCAGCGCAACCGGGACCAACTCTGGGGCCAACGTCCTGACTTTC. Encoded protein: CASSATGTNSGANVLTF.

V gene TRBV20-1 combines with J gene TRBJ2-5, with a weak D call TRBD2 (5 bases). The J call may be incorrect, as the DNA end agrees better with TRBJ2-7. The CDR3 consists of 13 residues. CDR1 is DFQATT and CDR2 is SNEGSKA in the germline V gene (reference sequence). The CDR3 bases are TGCAGTGCTAGTTCGGGGAACCCCTACGAGCAGTACTTC. It codes for CSASSGNPYEQYF.

The chain recombines TRBV14 with TRBJ1-3, with D uncertain. The V gene's germline CDR1 is SGHDN and CDR2 FVKESK. This CDR3 comprises 13 residues. Between the trimmed V and J ends, which lost 4 bases and 0 bases, there was a span of 4 bases. As DNA, the CDR3 is TGTGCCAGCAGCCTGGCCTCTGGAAACACCATATATTTT. Residues: CASSLASGNTIYF.

The chain recombines TRBV6-5 with TRBJ2-3, with 7 bases aligning to TRBD1. With V trimmed by 6 bases and J by 2 bases, 8 bases remained unmatched. Looked up from germline, CDR1 is MNHEY and CDR2 is SVGAGI. This CDR3 is 15 amino acids long. The CDR3 sequence is CASSPQGYNTDTQYF. In DNA, the CDR3 is TGTGCCAGCAGCCCACAGGGGTACAACACAGATACGCAGTATTTT.

This chain joins TRBV6-1 and TRBJ2-3; 8 nucleotides align to TRBD1. This CDR3 contains 15 residues. V shed 3 bases and J 2 bases; nucleotides not matched to a gene: 4. Germline values: CDR1 MNHNS, CDR2 SASEGT. The CDR3 loop is CASSDGQGHTDTQYF. The CDR3 nucleotides are TGTGCCAGCAGTGACGGACAGGGCCACACAGATACGCAGTATTTT.

The chain links TRBV28 to TRBJ1-6; a weak D match, TRBD1 (6 bases). In germline, CDR1 is MDHEN, CDR2 SYDVKM. V was trimmed by 8 bases and J by 8 bases, leaving 16 bases between them. The CDR3 is 14 amino acids. CDR3 nucleotides: TGTGCCAGCGAACCCACAGGGAATTATTCACCCCTCCACTTT. It specifies CASEPTGNYSPLHF.

This clone was seen only once. The rearrangement uses TRBV29-1 and TRBJ2-6; 7 bases match TRBD1. V gave up 7 bases and J gave up 4 bases; unmatched junction bases: 16. This CDR3 has 17 amino acids. Germline V gene sequence: CDR1 SQVTM, CDR2 ANQGSEA. The CDR3 loop reads CSAGSNRGQSGANVLTF. CDR3 DNA: TGCAGCGCGGGATCAAACAGGGGTCAGTCCGGGGCCAACGTCCTGACTTTC.

V usage is TRBV9 and J usage is TRBJ1-1; TRBD1 aligns across 7 bases. Germline loops: CDR1 SGDLS, CDR2 YYNGEE. This CDR3 is 15 amino acids long. V dropped 4 bases and J dropped 0; count of bases not matched to a gene: 6. This CDR3 reads CASSIAGTVNTEAFF. The CDR3 bases are TGTGCCAGCAGCATAGCCGGGACAGTGAACACTGAAGCTTTCTTT. The whole variable domain, remainder taken from reference TRBV9 and TRBJ1-1, is DSGVTQTPKHLITATGQRVTLRCSPRSGDLSVYWYQQSLDQGLQFLIQYYNGEERAKGNILERFSAQQFPDLHSELNLSSLELGDSALYFCASSIAGTVNTEAFFGQGTRLTVV.

The chain is built from TRBV11-3 and TRBJ2-7, with TRBD1 identical over 9 bases. The CDR3 loop spans 14 amino acids. Germline CDR1 SGHNT, CDR2 YENEEA. V gave up 5 bases and J gave up 3 bases; unmatched junction bases: 5. CDR3 sequence reads: CASSRGGQGYEQYF. As DNA, the CDR3 is TGTGCCAGCAGCCGAGGGGGACAGGGCTACGAGCAGTACTTC.

The chain uses TRBV28 and TRBJ1-2; D unresolved. CDR3 length: 12 residues. Germline V CDR1 and CDR2: MDHEN, SYDVKM. V shed 9 bases and J shed 2 bases, with 10 bases lying between them. Written as DNA, the CDR3 is TGTGCCAGTCTCGGGATGAACTATGGCTACACCTTC. Its translation: CASLGMNYGYTF.

This clone was detected only once. This chain links TRBV29-1 with TRBJ1-3; 8 bases match TRBD1. CDR1 is SQVTM and CDR2 is ANQGSEA in the germline V gene. This CDR3 is 16 amino acids long. Trimming at V came to 1 base and at J to 0 bases, leaving 5 bases not matched to a gene. CDR3 DNA sequence: TGCAGCGTTGAAGGGACAGGGAAGAGCTCTGGAAACACCATATATTTT. This gives the protein CSVEGTGKSSGNTIYF.

The chain couples TRBV9 to TRBJ2-3, with 10 bases identical to TRBD2. Unmatched junction bases numbered 10, after V lost 3 bases and J lost 3 bases. Germline V CDR1 and CDR2: SGDLS, YYNGEE. The CDR3 loop spans 17 amino acids. The CDR3 DNA reads as TGTGCCAGCAGCGGACCGTTAGCGGGGGGCAGGACAGATACGCAGTATTTT. This sequence encodes CASSGPLAGGRTDTQYF.

This clone has a single count. This CDR3 reads CASRYQGTEAFF. The CDR3 DNA is TGTGCCAGTAGATACCAGGGGACTGAAGCTTTCTTT. V is TRBV19 and J is TRBJ1-1, with D possibly being TRBD1 (6 bases). The CDR3 totals 12 residues. The germline gives CDR1 LNHDA, CDR2 SQIVND (reference sequence). Trimming removed 6 bases at V and 5 bases at J, with 10 bases between.